One sample yielded the 13 T cell receptor beta chains listed below, sequenced in a study of tumor-infiltrating lymphocytes in glioblastoma multiforme. Multiple V-beta primers and a C-beta primer amplified TCRB from RNA. TCRdb used MiXCR to reprocess the multiplex PCR reads, holding one entry per CDR3 protein. Here the sample spans fewer than 15,000 distinct CDR3 sequences, 64% being singletons. The specimen sequenced was brain tumor tissue. The receptors originated from a male donor with glioblastoma.

The chain uses TRBV28 and TRBJ2-7, with D possibly TRBD2 on 5 matching bases. Germline V CDR1 and CDR2: MDHEN, SYDVKM. The CDR3 is 15 residues long. Between the trimmed V and J ends, which lost 1 base and 2 bases, there was a span of 12 bases. CDR3 amino acids: CASSLSASGAYEQYF. The DNA for the CDR3 is TGTGCCAGCAGTTTATCGGCCTCCGGGGCCTACGAGCAGTACTTC.

The chain combines TRBV29-1 with TRBJ2-2; D uncertain. CDR1 and CDR2 (germline): SQVTM, ANQGSEA. The CDR3 extends over 13 amino acids. Trimming left V 4 bases short and J 2 bases short, with 8 bases between. This CDR3 reads CSVGSDNTGELFF. Here the CDR3 DNA reads TGCAGCGTTGGGAGCGACAACACCGGGGAGCTGTTTTTT.

This clonotype appeared many times. The chain couples TRBV2 to TRBJ2-1; TRBD1 matches 8 bases. Per the germline V gene, CDR1 is SNHLY and CDR2 is FYNNEI. V lost 7 bases to trimming and J lost 3 bases; unmatched junction nucleotides: 11. The CDR3 has 16 residues. CDR3 DNA: TGTGCCAGCAACCTTCAGGGGGCAGTGAGCTACAATGAGCAGTTCTTC. Its translation is CASNLQGAVSYNEQFF. Full variable domain (remainder filled in from reference TRBV2 and TRBJ2-1): EPEVTQTPSHQVTQMGQEVILRCVPISNHLYFYWYRQILGQKVEFLVSFYNNEISEKSEIFDDQFSVERPDGSNFTLKIRSTKLEDSAMYFCASNLQGAVSYNEQFFGPGTRLTVL.

The chain has TRBV4-1 and TRBJ2-7; 7 bases fit TRBD1. This CDR3 region has 16 residues. V was clipped by 1 base and J by 1 base; unmatched bases: 7. CDR1 and CDR2 from the germline V gene are MGHRA and YSYEKL. The CDR3 bases are TGCGCCAGCAGCCAAGCTTTGACAGGGCGGTCCTACGAGCAGTACTTC. Protein product: CASSQALTGRSYEQYF.

This clonotype was seen just once. Here the CDR3 DNA reads TGTGCCAGCAGCTTAACTGCAGGATCCTACGAGCAGTACTTC. This gives the protein CASSLTAGSYEQYF. The chain combines TRBV11-2 with TRBJ2-7; no clear D gene. This CDR3 is built from 14 residues. The V end was cut by 2 bases, the J end by 1 base, with 9 bases between. Per germline, CDR1 SGHAT and CDR2 FQNNGV.

Points on this clonotype: The conserved phenylalanine or tryptophan normally closing the CDR3 is absent here, so this likely arose from a read error. No DNA is shown, since the ends of the CDR3 on it are uncertain; the CDR3 is the one TCRdb lists. V is TRBV11-3 and J is TRBJ2-1; the table names TRBD2, a call not compared with the DNA. Germline V CDR1 and CDR2: SGHNT, YENEEA. Termini included, the CDR3 measures 13 amino acids. The CDR3 here is CASSSRGEGEQFL.

This clonotype appeared a few times. A much larger clone differs from this one at a single base, so this may be a read error. The J gene is TRBJ1-5, the V gene TRBV6-6, with a weak D call TRBD1 (6 bases). CDR1 and CDR2 from the germline V gene are MNHNY and SVGAGI (reference sequence). The CDR3 has 15 residues. The V end was cut by 5 bases, the J end by 5 bases, with 16 bases between. The CDR3 nucleotides are TGTGCCAGCAGTACTAGGGACATTTACGATCAGCCCCAGCATTTT. This translates into CASSTRDIYDQPQHF.

The CDR3 loop reads CASSLGGTDTQYF. CDR3 nucleotides: TGTGCCAGCAGCCTTGGGGGCACAGATACGCAGTATTTT. The chain combines TRBV6-5 with TRBJ2-3, with D uncertain. V shed 6 bases and J shed 1 base, with 8 bases lying between them. Germline assignment: CDR1 MNHEY and CDR2 SVGAGI. The CDR3 is 13 amino acids.

In this sample, this clonotype turned up once. This chain links TRBV11-3 with TRBJ2-1; TRBD2 matches at 8 bases. CDR1 SGHNT and CDR2 YENEEA come from the germline V gene. This CDR3 comprises 17 residues. J gave up 4 bases and V 5 bases, and 13 bases lay outside the gene matches. The DNA of the CDR3 is TGTGCCAGCAGCCCCCGGCGTAGCGGGACCTGTTACAATGAGCAGTTCTTC. Protein: CASSPRRSGTCYNEQFF.

The chain combines TRBV4-1 with TRBJ1-2; no definite D call. This CDR3 comprises 16 residues. Germline lookup yields CDR1 MGHRA and CDR2 YSYEKL. V lost 0 bases and J 14 bases, leaving 25 bases between the germline ends. The DNA for the CDR3 is TGCGCCAGCAGCCAAGATCGATACAAGGGAAACTATGGTTATACCTTC. Protein product: CASSQDRYKGNYGYTF.

This chain links TRBV29-1 with TRBJ1-5, with a possible D match to TRBD1 (5 bases). This CDR3 is built from 13 residues. From germline, CDR1 is SQVTM and CDR2 ANQGSEA. V was shortened by 4 bases and J by 9 bases, with 16 bases between the two germline ends. CDR3 DNA sequence: TGCAGCGTTGTGATGCAGGGAGATGGGCCCCAGCATTTT. This sequence encodes CSVVMQGDGPQHF.

V and J are TRBV29-1 and TRBJ2-7; D is tentatively TRBD1 or TRBD2 (5 bases each). The CDR3 has 14 residues. Germline values: CDR1 SQVTM, CDR2 ANQGSEA. Trimming took off 7 bases at V and 3 bases at J, with 19 bases between the two ends. CDR3: CSAHGREGFYEQYF. The CDR3 DNA is TGCAGCGCTCATGGGAGAGAGGGGTTCTACGAGCAGTACTTC.

In regard to this clonotype: Its ends do not fully match the called genes, so a read error is possible. V is TRBV11-2 and J is TRBJ2-1; D remains ambiguous. Germline V gene lookup returns CDR1 SGHAT and CDR2 FQNNGV. This CDR3 spans 15 amino acids. The CDR3 sequence is CASSLEVSSYSEQFF. The CDR3 DNA reads TGTGCCAGCAGCTTAGAGGTTAGCTCCTACAGTGAGCAGTTCTTC.